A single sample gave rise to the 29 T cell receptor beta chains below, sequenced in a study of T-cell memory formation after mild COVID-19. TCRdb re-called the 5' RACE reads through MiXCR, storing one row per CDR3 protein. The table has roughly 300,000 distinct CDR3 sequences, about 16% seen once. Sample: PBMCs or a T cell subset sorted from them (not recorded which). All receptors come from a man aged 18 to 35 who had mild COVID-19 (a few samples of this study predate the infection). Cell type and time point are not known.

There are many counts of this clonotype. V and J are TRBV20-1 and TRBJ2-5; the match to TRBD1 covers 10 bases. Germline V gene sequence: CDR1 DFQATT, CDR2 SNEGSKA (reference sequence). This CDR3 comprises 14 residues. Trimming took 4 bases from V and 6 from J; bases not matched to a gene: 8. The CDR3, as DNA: TGCAGTGCTATACCGGGACAGGGGATAAAGACCCAGTACTTC. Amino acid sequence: CSAIPGQGIKTQYF.

The chain's CDR3 is CASSLGPREGGYTF. The CDR3 DNA follows: TGCGCCAGCAGCTTGGGTCCCAGGGAAGGTGGCTACACCTTC. The chain has TRBV5-1 and TRBJ1-2, with D perhaps matching TRBD1 (5 bases). V lost 0 bases to trimming and J lost 7 bases, with 13 bases between them. Germline V gene sequence: CDR1 SGHRS, CDR2 YFSETQ. CDR3 length: 14 residues. The full variable domain, completed using reference TRBV5-1 and TRBJ1-2, is KAGVTQTPRYLIKTRGQQVTLSCSPISGHRSVSWYQQTPGQGLQFLFEYFSETQRNKGNFPGRFSGRQFSNSRSEMNVSTLELGDSALYLCASSLGPREGGYTFGSGTRLTVV.

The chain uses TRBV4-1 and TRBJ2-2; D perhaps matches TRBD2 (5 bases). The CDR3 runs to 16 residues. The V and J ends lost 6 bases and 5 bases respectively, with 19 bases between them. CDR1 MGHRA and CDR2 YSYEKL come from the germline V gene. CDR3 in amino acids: CASRVIGKRGTGELFF. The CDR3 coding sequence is TGCGCCAGCAGGGTTATTGGGAAGAGAGGGACCGGGGAGCTGTTTTTT.

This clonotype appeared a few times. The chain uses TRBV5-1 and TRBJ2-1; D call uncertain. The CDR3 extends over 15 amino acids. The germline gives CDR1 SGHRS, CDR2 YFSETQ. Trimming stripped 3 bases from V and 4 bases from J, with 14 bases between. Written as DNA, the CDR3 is TGCGCCAGCAGCTCGCGGTCCCAGCAGTACAATGAGCAGTTCTTC. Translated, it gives CASSSRSQQYNEQFF.

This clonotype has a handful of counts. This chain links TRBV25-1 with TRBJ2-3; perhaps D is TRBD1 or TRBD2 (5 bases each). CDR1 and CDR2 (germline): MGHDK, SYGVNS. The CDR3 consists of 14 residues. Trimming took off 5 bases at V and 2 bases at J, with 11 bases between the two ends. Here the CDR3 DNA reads TGTGCCAGCAGTCACCGGGACGTCACAGATACGCAGTATTTT. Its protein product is CASSHRDVTDTQYF.

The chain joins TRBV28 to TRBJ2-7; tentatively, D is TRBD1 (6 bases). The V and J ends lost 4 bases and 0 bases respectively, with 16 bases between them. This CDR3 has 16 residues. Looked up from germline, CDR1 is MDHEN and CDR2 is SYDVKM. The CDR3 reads CASSSSGTRASYEQYV. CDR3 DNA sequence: TGTGCCAGCAGTTCCTCCGGGACAAGGGCCTCCTACGAGCAGTACGTC.

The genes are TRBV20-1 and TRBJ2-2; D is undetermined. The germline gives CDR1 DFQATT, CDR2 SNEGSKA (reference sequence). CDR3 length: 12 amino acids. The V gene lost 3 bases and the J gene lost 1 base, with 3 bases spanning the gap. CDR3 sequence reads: CSARENTGELFF. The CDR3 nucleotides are TGCAGTGCTAGGGAGAACACCGGGGAGCTGTTTTTT.

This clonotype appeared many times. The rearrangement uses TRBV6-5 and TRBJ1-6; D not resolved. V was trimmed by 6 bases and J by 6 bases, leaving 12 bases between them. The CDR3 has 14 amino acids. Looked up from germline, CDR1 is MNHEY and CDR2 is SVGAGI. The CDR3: CASRPDGANSPLHF. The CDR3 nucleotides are TGTGCCAGCAGGCCGGACGGAGCTAATTCACCCCTCCACTTT.

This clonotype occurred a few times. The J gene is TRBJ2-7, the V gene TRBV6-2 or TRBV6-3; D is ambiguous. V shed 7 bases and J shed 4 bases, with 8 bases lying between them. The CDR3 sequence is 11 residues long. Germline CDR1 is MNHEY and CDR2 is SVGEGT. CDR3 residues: CASKSRYEQYF. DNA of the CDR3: TGTGCCAGCAAGAGTCGGTACGAGCAGTACTTC.

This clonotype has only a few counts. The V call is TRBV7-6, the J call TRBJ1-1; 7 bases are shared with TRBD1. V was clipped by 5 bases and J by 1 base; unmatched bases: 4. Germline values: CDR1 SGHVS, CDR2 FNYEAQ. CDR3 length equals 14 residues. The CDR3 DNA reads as TGTGCCAGCAGCGTTGGGACAGCGAACACTGAAGCTTTCTTT. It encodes CASSVGTANTEAFF.

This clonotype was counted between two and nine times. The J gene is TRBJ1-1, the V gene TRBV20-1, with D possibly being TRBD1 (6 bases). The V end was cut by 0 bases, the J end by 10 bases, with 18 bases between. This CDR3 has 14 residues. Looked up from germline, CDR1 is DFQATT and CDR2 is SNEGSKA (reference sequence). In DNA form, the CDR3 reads TGCAGTGCTAGAGATTATGGGGCAGGGGATAGAGCTTTCTTT. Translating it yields CSARDYGAGDRAFF.

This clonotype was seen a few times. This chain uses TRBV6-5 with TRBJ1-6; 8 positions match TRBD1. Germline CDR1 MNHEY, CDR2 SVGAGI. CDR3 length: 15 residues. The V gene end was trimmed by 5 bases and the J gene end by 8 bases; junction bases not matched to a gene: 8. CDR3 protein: CASSGQGGIDSPLHF. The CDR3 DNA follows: TGTGCCAGCAGTGGACAGGGTGGAATAGATTCACCCCTCCACTTT.

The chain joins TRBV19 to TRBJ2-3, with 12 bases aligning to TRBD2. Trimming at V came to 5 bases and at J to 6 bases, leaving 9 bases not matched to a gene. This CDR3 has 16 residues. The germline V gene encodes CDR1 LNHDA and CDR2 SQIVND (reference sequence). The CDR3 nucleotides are TGTGCCAGTAGTTTACTAGCGGGGGGAGCATTGGATACGCAGTATTTT. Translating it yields CASSLLAGGALDTQYF.

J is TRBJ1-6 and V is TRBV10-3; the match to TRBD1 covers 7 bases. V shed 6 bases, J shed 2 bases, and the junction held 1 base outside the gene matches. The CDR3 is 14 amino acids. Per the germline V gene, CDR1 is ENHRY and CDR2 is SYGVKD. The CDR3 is CAIRGTAYNSPLHF. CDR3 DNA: TGTGCCATCAGGGGGACAGCCTATAATTCACCCCTCCACTTT.

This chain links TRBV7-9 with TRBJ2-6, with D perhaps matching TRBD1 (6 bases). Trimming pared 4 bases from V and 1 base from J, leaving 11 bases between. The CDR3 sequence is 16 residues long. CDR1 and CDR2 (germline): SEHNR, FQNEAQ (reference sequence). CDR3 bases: TGTGCCAGCAGCTCGAACAGGGAGTCTGGGGCCAACGTCCTGACTTTC. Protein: CASSSNRESGANVLTF. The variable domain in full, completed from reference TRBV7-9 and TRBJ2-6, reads DTGVSQNPRHKITKRGQNVTFRCDPISEHNRLYWYRQTLGQGPEFLTYFQNEAQLEKSRLLSDRFSAERPKGSFSTLEIQRTEQGDSAMYLCASSSNRESGANVLTFGAGSRLTVL.

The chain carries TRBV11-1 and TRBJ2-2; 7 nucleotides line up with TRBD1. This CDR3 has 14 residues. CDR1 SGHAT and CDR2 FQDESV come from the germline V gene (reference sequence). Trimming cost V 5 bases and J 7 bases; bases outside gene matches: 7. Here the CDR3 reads CASSPTGVDGELFF. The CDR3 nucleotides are TGTGCCAGCAGCCCAACAGGGGTTGACGGGGAGCTGTTTTTT.

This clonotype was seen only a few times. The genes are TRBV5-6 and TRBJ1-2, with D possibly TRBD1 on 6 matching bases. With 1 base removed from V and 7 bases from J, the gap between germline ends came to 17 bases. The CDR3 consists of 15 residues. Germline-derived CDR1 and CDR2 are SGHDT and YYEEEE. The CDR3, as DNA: TGTGCCAGCAGCTTGTTTCAGGGGAATTCGGCTGGCTACACCTTC. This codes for CASSLFQGNSAGYTF.

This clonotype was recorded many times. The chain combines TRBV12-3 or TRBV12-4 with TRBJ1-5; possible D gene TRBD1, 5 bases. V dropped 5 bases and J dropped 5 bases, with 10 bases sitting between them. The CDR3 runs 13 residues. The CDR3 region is CASSLAGDQPQHF. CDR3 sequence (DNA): TGTGCCAGCAGTCTCGCGGGGGATCAGCCCCAGCATTTT.

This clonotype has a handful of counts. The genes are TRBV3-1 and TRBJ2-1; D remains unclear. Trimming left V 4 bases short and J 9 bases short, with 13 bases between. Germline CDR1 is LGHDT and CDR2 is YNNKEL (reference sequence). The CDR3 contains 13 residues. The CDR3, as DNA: TGTGCCAGCAGCCCCACCGGACGGATTGAGCAGTTCTTC. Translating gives CASSPTGRIEQFF.

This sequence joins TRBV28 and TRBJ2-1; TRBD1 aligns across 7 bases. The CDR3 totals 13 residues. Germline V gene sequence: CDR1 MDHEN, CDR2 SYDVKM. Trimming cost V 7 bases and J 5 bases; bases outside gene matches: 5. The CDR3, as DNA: TGTGCCAGCAAGCAGGGGGTAAACAATGAGCAGTTCTTC. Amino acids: CASKQGVNNEQFF.

Written as DNA, the CDR3 is TGCAGCACCCTGACGGCCGCCAGGGGGGAGACCCAGTACTTC. This sequence encodes CSTLTAARGETQYF. This chain links TRBV29-1 with TRBJ2-5; 7 nucleotides agree with TRBD1. The CDR3 is 14 amino acids. J lost 5 bases, V lost 8 bases, and 14 bases had no gene match. The germline V gene encodes CDR1 SQVTM and CDR2 ANQGSEA.

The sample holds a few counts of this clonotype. In nucleotides, the CDR3 is TGCAGCGTTCAACACAGGGATAATGAGCAGTTCTTC. Protein sequence: CSVQHRDNEQFF. The rearrangement joins TRBV29-1 to TRBJ2-1; D perhaps matches TRBD1 (6 bases). Germline CDR1 is SQVTM and CDR2 is ANQGSEA. V was cut by 5 bases and J by 7 bases, with 12 bases left in between. There are 12 residues in the CDR3.

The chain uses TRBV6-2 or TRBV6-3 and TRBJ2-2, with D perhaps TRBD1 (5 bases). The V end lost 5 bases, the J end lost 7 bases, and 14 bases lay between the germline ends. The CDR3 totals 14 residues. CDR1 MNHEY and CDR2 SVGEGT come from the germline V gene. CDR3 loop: CASSRFVQGGELFF. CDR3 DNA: TGTGCCAGCAGTCGCTTTGTCCAGGGCGGGGAGCTGTTTTTT.

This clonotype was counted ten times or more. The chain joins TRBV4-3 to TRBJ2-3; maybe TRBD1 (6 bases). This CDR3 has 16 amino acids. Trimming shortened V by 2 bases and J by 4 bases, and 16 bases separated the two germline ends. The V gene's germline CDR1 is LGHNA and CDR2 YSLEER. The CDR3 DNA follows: TGCGCCAGCAGCCAAACAGGGTGGGGCGAGGCAGATACGCAGTATTTT. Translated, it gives CASSQTGWGEADTQYF.

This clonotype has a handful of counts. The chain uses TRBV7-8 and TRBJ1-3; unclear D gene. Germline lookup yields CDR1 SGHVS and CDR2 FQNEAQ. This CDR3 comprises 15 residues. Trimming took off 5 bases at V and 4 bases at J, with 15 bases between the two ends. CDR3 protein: CASSLQAPRGNTIYF. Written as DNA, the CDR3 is TGTGCCAGCAGCCTCCAAGCCCCTCGGGGAAACACCATATATTTT.

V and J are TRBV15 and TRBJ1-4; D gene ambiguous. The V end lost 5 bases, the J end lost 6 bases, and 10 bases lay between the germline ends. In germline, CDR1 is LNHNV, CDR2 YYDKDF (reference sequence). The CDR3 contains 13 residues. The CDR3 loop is CATSFPPYEKLFF. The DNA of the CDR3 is TGTGCCACCAGCTTTCCTCCGTATGAAAAACTGTTTTTT.

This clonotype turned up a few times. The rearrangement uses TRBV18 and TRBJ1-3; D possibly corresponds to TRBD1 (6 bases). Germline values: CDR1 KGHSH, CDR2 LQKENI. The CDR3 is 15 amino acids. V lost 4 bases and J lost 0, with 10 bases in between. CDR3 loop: CASSQTGFSGNTIYF. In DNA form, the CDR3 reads TGTGCCAGCTCACAAACAGGGTTCTCTGGAAACACCATATATTTT.

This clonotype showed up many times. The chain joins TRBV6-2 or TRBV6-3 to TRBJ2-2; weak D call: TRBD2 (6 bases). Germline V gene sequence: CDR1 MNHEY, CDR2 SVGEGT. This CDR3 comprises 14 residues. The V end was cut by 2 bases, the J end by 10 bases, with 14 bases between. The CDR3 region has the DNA TGTGCCAGCAGTTACCGACTGGAGGGTACGGAGCTGTTTTTT. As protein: CASSYRLEGTELFF.

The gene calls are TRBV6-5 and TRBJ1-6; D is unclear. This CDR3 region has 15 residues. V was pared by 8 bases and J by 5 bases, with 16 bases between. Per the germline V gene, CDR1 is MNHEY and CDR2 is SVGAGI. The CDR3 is CASSLAGVNNSPLHF. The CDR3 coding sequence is TGTGCCAGCTCCCTGGCGGGTGTGAATAATTCACCCCTCCACTTT.